These 28 T cell receptor beta chains were sequenced from one sample in a study of regulatory T cells in long-lasting Graves disease. Construction of the TCR beta libraries employed iRepertoire HTBI primers in conjunction with Arm-PCR of CDR3 regions. TCRdb reprocessed the multiplex PCR reads with MiXCR, giving one entry per CDR3 protein. The table has about 310,000 distinct CDR3 sequences, around 23% seen once. Time point here: persistent/refractory GD, antithyroid drugs over 5 years with positive TRAb. TCR sequences were obtained from RNA taken from PBMCs. Material: peripheral blood mononuclear cells (PBMCs), obtained when the disease was refractory, from a patient treated with antithyroid drugs. These receptors were taken from a female donor with Graves disease.

This clonotype was observed a handful of times. The chain carries TRBV29-1 and TRBJ2-5, with D possibly TRBD2 on 5 matching bases. V lost 4 bases, J lost 5 bases, and 17 bases lay in between. Germline values: CDR1 SQVTM, CDR2 ANQGSEA. The CDR3 has 14 residues. The CDR3 bases are TGCAGCGTTGTGTCTATGGGAGTGGGGGAGACCCAGTACTTC. It is translated as CSVVSMGVGETQYF.

The table lists this clonotype with many counts. The V gene is TRBV12-3 or TRBV12-4, the J gene TRBJ2-5, with TRBD2 matching over 13 bases. V trimming: 5 bases; J trimming: 4 bases; junction bases outside the gene matches: 22. The CDR3 totals 21 residues. The CDR3 nucleotides are TGTGCCAGCAGTACTTACGTACTGACAGCTGGACTAGCGGGAGATAGAGAGACCCAGTACTTC. Protein sequence: CASSTYVLTAGLAGDRETQYF.

This clonotype was observed a handful of times. The chain couples TRBV7-9 to TRBJ2-1; 8 bases map to TRBD1. The J segment lost 0 bases and the V segment lost 7 bases, leaving 11 bases of the junction unmatched. This CDR3 is built from 17 residues. Germline V lookup: CDR1 SEHNR, CDR2 FQNEAQ (reference sequence). CDR3 loop: CASNYHRGISSYNEQFF. The CDR3, as DNA: TGTGCCAGCAACTACCACAGGGGGATAAGCTCCTACAATGAGCAGTTCTTC.

Comments on this clonotype: A clone one base away is much larger, so this may be a read error. The CDR3 end shows no conserved phenylalanine or tryptophan, and so a read error is likely. This chain uses TRBV28 with TRBJ2-5, with TRBD1 matching 7 bases. Germline CDR1 is MDHEN and CDR2 is SYDVKM. With 3 bases clipped from V and 4 bases from J, the junction kept 5 bases outside the gene matches. This CDR3 is built from 14 residues. The CDR3 protein is CASSFGDSIETQYL. In DNA, the CDR3 is TGTGCCAGCAGTTTCGGGGACAGTATAGAGACCCAGTACCTC.

Points on this clonotype: This is likely a read error, given that the CDR3 carries no conserved phenylalanine or tryptophan at its end. The chain joins TRBV2 to TRBJ2-4; D is unresolved. The J call may be faulty, since TRBJ2-5 better matches the DNA end. Germline V gene lookup returns CDR1 SNHLY and CDR2 FYNNEI. The CDR3 consists of 15 residues. Written as DNA, the CDR3 is TGTGCCAGCAGTGCGCGTGCGGCGGACGGGGAGACCCAGTACCTC. This translates into CASSARAADGETQYL.

Ten or more counts support this clonotype. This sequence joins TRBV7-9 and TRBJ1-1; 9 nucleotides match TRBD1. Germline values: CDR1 SEHNR, CDR2 FQNEAQ (reference sequence). With V trimmed by 5 bases and J by 13 bases, 11 bases remained unmatched. CDR3 size: 13 residues. The CDR3 spells CASSPPGQGEVFF. CDR3 nucleotide sequence: TGTGCCAGCAGCCCTCCGGGACAGGGAGAGGTTTTCTTT. Full variable domain (rest looked up from reference TRBV7-9 and TRBJ1-1): DTGVSQNPRHKITKRGQNVTFRCDPISEHNRLYWYRQTLGQGPEFLTYFQNEAQLEKSRLLSDRFSAERPKGSFSTLEIQRTEQGDSAMYLCASSPPGQGEVFFGQGTRLTVV.

This clonotype has at least ten counts. The V call is TRBV12-3 or TRBV12-4, the J call TRBJ1-1, with D unclear. CDR3 size: 13 residues. V was trimmed by 4 bases and J by 4 bases, leaving 10 bases between them. The CDR3 is CASSWRAGTEAFF. CDR3 DNA sequence: TGTGCCAGCAGTTGGAGGGCGGGCACTGAAGCTTTCTTT.

This clonotype was counted only a few times. CDR3 coding DNA: TGCAGTGTAATATCCCCGGGACTAGTCTCCTACGAGCAGTACTTC. Protein sequence: CSVISPGLVSYEQYF. The chain is built from TRBV20-1 and TRBJ2-7, with 8 bases aligning to TRBD2. CDR1 is DFQATT and CDR2 is SNEGSKA in the germline V gene (reference sequence). CDR3 length equals 15 residues. V shed 7 bases and J 0 bases; nucleotides not matched to a gene: 11.

V and J are TRBV6-1 and TRBJ2-2; D unclear. V lost 6 bases to trimming and J lost 6 bases, with 17 bases between them. This CDR3 region has 15 residues. From germline, CDR1 is MNHNS and CDR2 SASEGT. The CDR3 protein is CASRIRMAGAGELFF. CDR3 DNA sequence: TGTGCCAGCAGGATAAGAATGGCAGGCGCCGGGGAGCTGTTTTTT.

This chain links TRBV7-2 with TRBJ2-2; 8 bases are shared with TRBD1. Per the germline V gene, CDR1 is SGHTA and CDR2 is FQGNSA. The J segment lost 6 bases and the V segment lost 4 bases, leaving 7 bases of the junction unmatched. The CDR3 consists of 15 residues. This CDR3 is CASSSDRAAAGELFF. DNA for the CDR3: TGTGCCAGCAGCTCGGACAGGGCGGCGGCCGGGGAGCTGTTTTTT.

The gene calls are TRBV4-3 and TRBJ2-7; D is possibly TRBD1 (5 bases). The CDR3 totals 16 residues. The V end was cut by 0 bases, the J end by 4 bases, with 16 bases between. Germline CDR1 LGHNA, CDR2 YSLEER. The DNA for the CDR3 is TGCGCCAGCAGCCAAGATTTGGGCAGGGTTTGGTACGAGCAGTACTTC. This gives the protein CASSQDLGRVWYEQYF.

Remarks on this clonotype: A much more abundant neighbour one base away suggests this may be a read error. This chain links TRBV7-2 with TRBJ2-7, with 7 positions matching TRBD2. Germline CDR1 reads SGHTA; CDR2 reads FQGNSA. J gave up 5 bases and V 5 bases, and 12 bases lay outside the gene matches. This CDR3 is built from 15 residues. The CDR3 nucleotides are TGTGCCAGCAGCGCAAACTCGGGGGAGGGCCACGAGCAGTACTTC. Its translation: CASSANSGEGHEQYF.

In its sample, this clonotype was seen a few times. The gene calls are TRBV5-5 and TRBJ2-6; D gene ambiguous. The CDR3 is made up of 15 amino acids. Trimming took 5 bases from V and 4 from J, leaving 13 bases between them. Germline CDR1 is SGHKS and CDR2 is YYEKEE (reference sequence). The CDR3: CASSLSLPGANVLTF. The CDR3 coding sequence is TGTGCCAGCAGTCTCTCCCTTCCGGGGGCCAACGTCCTGACTTTC.

The chain uses TRBV6-1 and TRBJ2-6, with TRBD1 matching 9 bases. Germline V gene lookup returns CDR1 MNHNS and CDR2 SASEGT. V lost 6 bases and J lost 0; bases outside the gene matches: 6. The CDR3 totals 17 residues. This CDR3 reads CASRLGQGSSGANVLTF. As DNA, the CDR3 is TGTGCCAGCAGACTAGGACAGGGGAGCTCTGGGGCCAACGTCCTGACTTTC.

This clonotype was recorded a few times. Being one base from a much bigger clone, this may be a read error. The J gene is TRBJ1-2, the V gene TRBV2, with 7 bases identical to TRBD1. This CDR3 is built from 18 residues. Germline V CDR1 and CDR2: SNHLY, FYNNEI. Trimming at V came to 6 bases and at J to 4 bases, leaving 20 bases not matched to a gene. CDR3 coding DNA: TGTGCCAGCAGCCCTTTAGACCGCGGACAGGCCCTATGCTATGGCTACACCTTC. Translated: CASSPLDRGQALCYGYTF.

Concerning this clonotype itself: A much larger clone lies one base from this, so it may be a read error. The rearrangement uses TRBV7-9 and TRBJ2-7; 8 bases map to TRBD2. Germline V gene lookup returns CDR1 SEHNR and CDR2 FQNEAQ (reference sequence). The CDR3 is made up of 15 amino acids. V gave up 6 bases and J gave up 6 bases; unmatched junction bases: 13. The CDR3 bases are TGTGCCAGCAGTTTATGGGCGAGCGGGAGTGCCGAGCAGTACTTC. Residues: CASSLWASGSAEQYF.

This clonotype showed up many times. The chain links TRBV12-3 or TRBV12-4 to TRBJ1-5, with TRBD1 matching 9 bases. J lost 11 bases, V lost 6 bases, and 2 bases had no gene match. This CDR3 comprises 11 residues. The CDR3 region has the DNA TGTGCCAGCAGGACAGGGGGAACCCAGCATTTT. It yields the protein CASRTGGTQHF.

This clonotype was counted at least ten times. The V call is TRBV19, the J call TRBJ2-7; 7 bases align to TRBD1. The V segment lost 5 bases and the J segment 0 bases; nucleotides outside the gene matches: 7. Germline CDR1 LNHDA, CDR2 SQIVND (reference sequence). The CDR3 has 15 residues. DNA of the CDR3: TGTGCCAGTAGTCCCCGACAGGGTAACTCCTACGAGCAGTACTTC. Translated, it gives CASSPRQGNSYEQYF.

This chain links TRBV3-1 with TRBJ1-2; 9 bases match TRBD1. Germline lookup yields CDR1 LGHDT and CDR2 YNNKEL (reference sequence). This CDR3 contains 13 residues. V lost 5 bases to trimming and J lost 7 bases; unmatched junction nucleotides: 5. The CDR3 coding sequence is TGTGCCAGCAGCGACAGGGGGATGGCTGGCTACACCTTC. Its translation: CASSDRGMAGYTF. Full variable domain (outside the CDR3, taken from reference TRBV3-1 and TRBJ1-2): DTAVSQTPKYLVTQMGNDKSIKCEQNLGHDTMYWYKQDSKKFLKIMFSYNNKELIINETVPNRFSPKSPDKAHLNLHINSLELGDSAVYFCASSDRGMAGYTFGSGTRLTVV.

V usage is TRBV5-1 and J usage is TRBJ2-2, with TRBD1 matching 7 bases. CDR3 length: 14 residues. Germline V CDR1 and CDR2: SGHRS, YFSETQ. The junction had 5 bases not matched to a gene; V was cut back by 5 bases and J by 4 bases. CDR3 nucleotide sequence: TGCGCCAGCAGGGACCGACAGGGCACCGGGGAGCTGTTTTTT. Its protein is CASRDRQGTGELFF.

This sequence joins TRBV28 and TRBJ2-1; 7 bases are a match to TRBD2. Germline CDR1 and CDR2: MDHEN and SYDVKM. The V gene end was trimmed by 3 bases and the J gene end by 6 bases; junction bases not matched to a gene: 8. There are 15 residues in the CDR3. The chain's CDR3 is CASSLYSGMGNEQFF. The CDR3 DNA follows: TGTGCCAGCAGTTTGTACAGCGGGATGGGCAATGAGCAGTTCTTC.

V is TRBV7-2 and J is TRBJ1-6, with D hard to call. Germline values: CDR1 SGHTA, CDR2 FQGNSA. This CDR3 is built from 15 residues. Deletions cut 4 bases from V and 7 bases from J, with 14 bases between. DNA for the CDR3: TGTGCCAGCAGCTCTCTAGCAGCGGGGAATTCACCCCTCCACTTT. This codes for CASSSLAAGNSPLHF. Supplemented by reference TRBV7-2 and TRBJ1-6, the full variable domain reads GAGVSQSPSNKVTEKGKDVELRCDPISGHTALYWYRQSLGQGLEFLIYFQGNSAPDKSGLPSDRFSAERTGGSVSTLTIQRTQQEDSAVYLCASSSLAAGNSPLHFGNGTRLTVT.

This clonotype appeared a few times. V gene TRBV6-1 combines with J gene TRBJ2-2; D is possibly TRBD2 (7 bases). The ends were cut back, 5 bases at V and 1 base at J, with 11 bases in the middle. The CDR3 contains 15 residues. Germline V gene sequence: CDR1 MNHNS, CDR2 SASEGT. CDR3 in amino acids: CASSRGGQNTGELFF. The CDR3 DNA is TGTGCCAGCAGTAGGGGGGGACAGAACACCGGGGAGCTGTTTTTT.

The gene calls are TRBV29-1 and TRBJ2-5; TRBD1 agrees at 10 bases. CDR3 length: 14 residues. With 4 bases clipped from V and 4 bases from J, the junction kept 6 bases outside the gene matches. CDR1 and CDR2 from the germline V gene are SQVTM and ANQGSEA. CDR3: CSVVLRDRGETQYF. The CDR3 nucleotides read TGCAGCGTTGTCCTCCGGGACAGGGGAGAGACCCAGTACTTC.

J is TRBJ2-7 and V is TRBV7-2; perhaps TRBD2 as D (7 bases). This CDR3 has 15 amino acids. V dropped 6 bases and J dropped 4 bases, with 19 bases sitting between them. Germline V gene sequence: CDR1 SGHTA, CDR2 FQGNSA. For the CDR3, the DNA is TGTGCCAGCAGTAAAGGGGGGGGAGCCCTGTACGAGCAGTACTTC. This translates into CASSKGGGALYEQYF. The full variable domain, with the rest looked up from reference TRBV7-2 and TRBJ2-7, is GAGVSQSPSNKVTEKGKDVELRCDPISGHTALYWYRQSLGQGLEFLIYFQGNSAPDKSGLPSDRFSAERTGGSVSTLTIQRTQQEDSAVYLCASSKGGGALYEQYFGPGTRLTVT.

This chain joins TRBV7-6 and TRBJ2-7, with D perhaps matching TRBD2 (6 bases). V was trimmed by 5 bases and J by 6 bases, leaving 17 bases between them. There are 14 residues in the CDR3. Germline assignment: CDR1 SGHVS and CDR2 FNYEAQ. The CDR3 spells CASSQPAGGVEQYF. The CDR3 DNA follows: TGTGCCAGCAGCCAACCAGCCGGGGGTGTCGAGCAGTACTTC.

There are many counts of this clonotype. The V gene is TRBV11-3, the J gene TRBJ2-1; the D gene is possibly TRBD1 (6 bases). Germline values: CDR1 SGHNT, CDR2 YENEEA. The CDR3 consists of 17 residues. Trimming took off 4 bases at V and 5 bases at J, with 21 bases between the two ends. The chain's CDR3 is CASSSDSPPPSNNEQFF. In DNA, the CDR3 is TGTGCCAGCAGCTCGGACAGCCCGCCCCCATCAAACAATGAGCAGTTCTTC.

This clonotype was recorded a few times. The rearrangement uses TRBV5-6 and TRBJ2-5; D is ambiguous. The length of the CDR3 is 15 residues. The germline V and J ends were trimmed by 0 bases and 5 bases, with 14 bases remaining between them. The germline V gene has CDR1 SGHDT and CDR2 YYEEEE. DNA of the CDR3: TGTGCCAGCAGCTTGGTTCAGCCAGCGCTCGAGACCCAGTACTTC. It specifies CASSLVQPALETQYF. Full variable domain (rest looked up from reference TRBV5-6 and TRBJ2-5): DAGVTQSPTHLIKTRGQQVTLRCSPKSGHDTVSWYQQALGQGPQFIFQYYEEEERQRGNFPDRFSGHQFPNYSSELNVNALLLGDSALYLCASSLVQPALETQYFGPGTRLLVL.